This is a list of T cell receptor beta chains from one sample in a study of T cells after yellow fever vaccination. Each CDR3 protein gets one entry after TCRdb re-called the 5' RACE reads with MiXCR. The data show 300,000 to 400,000 distinct CDR3 sequences, 6.2% seen once. The sequencing used PBMCs, collected 5 days after the yellow fever booster vaccination. The receptors originated from a man in his thirties or forties who received the YFV17D yellow fever vaccine. Both conserved end residues are part of each CDR3. D genes are given only for firm matches. For some rows the clone size is stated as once, few or many, or as a class when expanded; others skip it.

d_gene | j_gene | v_gene | abundance | CDR3aa | CDR3nt
TRBD1 | TRBJ2-5 | TRBV10-3 | - | CAISELGQGQETQYF | TGTGCCATCAGTGAGCTAGGACAGGGGCAAGAGACCCAGTACTTC
- | TRBJ2-4 | TRBV18 | many | CASSPSELLGKNIQYF | TGTGCCAGCTCACCGTCAGAGCTACTTGGCAAAAACATTCAGTACTTC
- | TRBJ2-7 | TRBV10-3 | - | CAISESVGAVTYEQYF | TGTGCCATCAGTGAGTCGGTAGGGGCCGTAACCTACGAGCAGTACTTC
TRBD2 | TRBJ2-7 | TRBV7-2 | many | CASSLVGSGGYYEQYF | TGTGCCAGCAGCTTAGTAGGTAGCGGGGGATACTACGAGCAGTACTTC
- | TRBJ2-1 | TRBV7-9 | many | CASSLAEPPLNEQFF | TGTGCCAGCAGCTTAGCGGAGCCTCCTCTCAATGAGCAGTTCTTC
TRBD1 | TRBJ2-2 | TRBV7-9 | many | CASSPGTGVAGELFF | TGTGCCAGCAGCCCCGGGACAGGGGTCGCCGGGGAGCTGTTTTTT
- | TRBJ2-1 | TRBV7-9 | many | CASHNTYEQFF | TGTGCCAGCCACAATACCTATGAGCAGTTCTTC
TRBD2 | TRBJ2-5 | TRBV4-3 | many | CASSQEIQRGGTQYF | TGCGCCAGCAGCCAAGAGATCCAGCGGGGCGGGACCCAGTACTTC
- | TRBJ1-5 | TRBV19 | few | CASNMWLGNQPQHF | TGTGCCAGTAATATGTGGTTGGGGAATCAGCCCCAGCATTTT
- | TRBJ2-1 | TRBV20-1 | many | CSASESYHNEQFF | TGCAGTGCTAGTGAGAGCTACCACAATGAGCAGTTCTTC
- | TRBJ2-7 | TRBV5-1 | - | CASSLDPANYEQYF | TGCGCCAGCAGCTTGGACCCGGCAAACTACGAGCAGTACTTC
- | TRBJ2-5 | TRBV20-1 | many | CSARGLRVQETQYF | TGCAGTGCTAGGGGGCTAAGGGTACAAGAGACCCAGTACTTC
TRBD1 | TRBJ2-7 | TRBV29-1 | few | CSVGQGGTYEQYF | TGCAGCGTTGGACAGGGGGGGACCTACGAGCAGTACTTC
- | TRBJ2-7 | TRBV4-3 | - | CASSQEWTGYEQYF | TGCGCCAGCAGCCAAGAATGGACCGGTTACGAGCAGTACTTC
TRBD1 | TRBJ1-2 | TRBV27 | few | CASSPTPDRAYGYTF | TGTGCCAGCAGTCCCACCCCCGACAGGGCCTATGGCTACACCTTC
TRBD1 | TRBJ2-7 | TRBV18 | - | CASSPGTGSEQYF | TGTGCCAGCTCACCAGGGACAGGATCCGAGCAGTACTTC
- | TRBJ2-2 | TRBV3-1 | many | CASRERGWNGELFF | TGTGCCAGCCGGGAGCGAGGGTGGAACGGGGAGCTGTTTTTT
- | TRBJ1-2 | TRBV5-1 | - | CASSPGRINYGYTF | TGCGCCAGCAGCCCCGGACGGATCAACTATGGCTACACCTTC
- | TRBJ2-7 | TRBV6-6 | many | CASADYEQYF | TGTGCCAGCGCAGACTACGAGCAGTACTTC
- | TRBJ2-7 | TRBV6-1 | many | CASSPPQGTLYEQYF | TGTGCCAGCAGTCCCCCTCAGGGGACCCTCTACGAGCAGTACTTC
- | TRBJ2-4 | TRBV4-1 | few | CASSRLGGAAKNIQYF | TGCGCCAGCAGCCGACTCGGGGGTGCGGCCAAAAACATTCAGTACTTC
- | TRBJ2-1 | TRBV6-5 | - | CASSYSLDYEQFF | TGTGCCAGCAGTTACTCTCTTGATTATGAGCAGTTCTTC
- | TRBJ2-1 | TRBV11-3 | many | CASSQVGSSAEQFF | TGTGCCAGCAGCCAAGTCGGGAGCTCGGCTGAGCAGTTCTTC
TRBD1 | TRBJ2-2 | TRBV29-1 | - | CSVETGTGAAGELFF | TGCAGCGTTGAAACCGGGACAGGGGCAGCCGGGGAGCTGTTTTTT
TRBD2 | TRBJ2-5 | TRBV5-1 | - | CASSSEGTSGTTVQETQYF | TGCGCCAGCAGCTCCGAGGGGACTAGCGGGACGACGGTGCAAGAGACCCAGTACTTC
- | TRBJ2-7 | TRBV6-1 | - | CASTPNPARADHEQYF | TGTGCCAGCACCCCTAACCCGGCCAGGGCAGACCACGAGCAGTACTTC
- | TRBJ1-1 | TRBV5-6 | few | CASSLAGFEAFF | TGTGCCAGCAGCTTGGCTGGTTTTGAAGCTTTCTTT
TRBD2 | TRBJ2-3 | TRBV15 | few | CATSRELAGVGDTQYF | TGTGCCACCAGCAGAGAACTAGCGGGAGTTGGTGATACGCAGTATTTT
- | TRBJ1-5 | TRBV7-2 | many | CASSPLRKQAQHF | TGTGCCAGCAGCCCACTCCGAAAACAAGCCCAGCATTTT
- | TRBJ1-5 | TRBV19 | - | CASTVRGGSNQPQHF | TGTGCCAGTACTGTACGGGGGGGTAGCAATCAGCCCCAGCATTTT
- | TRBJ2-7 | TRBV29-1 | many | CSVEGTSYEQYF | TGCAGCGTTGAGGGTACCTCCTACGAGCAGTACTTC
TRBD2 | TRBJ2-7 | TRBV20-1 | few | CSARSGRGTYEQYF | TGCAGTGCTAGAAGCGGGAGGGGTACCTACGAGCAGTACTTC